A selection of T cell receptor beta chains follows, all from one sample in a study of Ad26.COV2.S vaccination and SARS-CoV-2 variants. Only in-frame clones appear in the TCRdb table, and some are missing; sequencing was by immunoSEQ multiplex PCR. The sample lists around 300,000 clones; 88% were seen once. The material was peripheral blood, obtained in a trial of Ad26.COV2.S vaccine versus placebo. These receptors came from a person between 18 and 65 years old who received the Ad26.COV2.S COVID-19 vaccine or a placebo. Each CDR3 is given with its conserved first and last residue. Rows give clone size only sometimes, using once, few, many, or a class for an expanded clone.

size: NA; V: TRBV7-2; CDR3: CASSILATNTGELFF
size: NA; V: TRBV7-8; CDR3: CASSQGTPSYGYTF
size: NA; V: TRBV7-3; CDR3: CASSTYPSAYEQYF
size: many; V: TRBV7-9; CDR3: CASMGTAGGSGNTIYF
size: NA; V: TRBV18; CDR3: CASSPPSDRGNIQYF
size: once; V: TRBV7-9; CDR3: CASSQGRVAFADYEQYF
size: NA; V: TRBV5-4; CDR3: CASSSPGQGRSYGYTF
size: NA; V: TRBV19; CDR3: CASRPRDMYGYTF
size: NA; V: TRBV18; CDR3: CASSPGGLNTEAFF
size: NA; V: TRBV5-1; CDR3: CASSYIGATGELFF
size: few; V: TRBV5-1; CDR3: CASSTPGPYTEAFF
size: NA; V: TRBV24-1; CDR3: CATSETGTGGGNEQFF
size: NA; V: TRBV27; CDR3: CASSALVGTGRTEAFF
size: NA; V: TRBV7-9; CDR3: CASSWLVGQETQYF
size: NA; V: TRBV10-3; CDR3: CAISDRVGNEQFF
size: NA; V: TRBV5-8; CDR3: CASSLIGGAGGNQPQHF
size: NA; V: TRBV27; CDR3: CASKNQRTYTQYF
size: NA; V: TRBV30; CDR3: CAWWPTGAYEQYF
size: NA; V: TRBV12-2; CDR3: CASRLKVRGNYGYTF
size: NA; V: TRBV6-6; CDR3: CASSYSRGAEAFF
size: NA; V: TRBV10-2; CDR3: CASSGGRESNTF
size: NA; V: TRBV6-5; CDR3: CASSPTGQGYGYTF
size: NA; V: TRBV19; CDR3: CASSIWGTYEQYF
size: NA; V: TRBV5-1; CDR3: CASNSRYANTGELFF
size: NA; V: TRBV7-9; CDR3: CASSPRGWGGMNTEAFF
size: NA; V: TRBV14; CDR3: CASSQRGGPFSYEQYF
size: NA; V: TRBV18; CDR3: CASSPTGTVNTEAFF
size: NA; V: TRBV28; CDR3: CASSKDRSTDTQYF
size: NA; V: TRBV12-5; CDR3: CASGLGSVGNTIYF
size: NA; V: TRBV6-2/TRBV6-3; CDR3: CASSSVRDRGRNTQYF
size: NA; V: TRBV19; CDR3: CASSPRDRGYSGNTIYF
size: once; V: TRBV29-1; CDR3: CSVDGLAELRAETQYF
size: NA; V: TRBV6-5; CDR3: CASSLTSGRYNEQFF
size: once; V: TRBV7-9; CDR3: CASSLGQAGETQYF
size: NA; V: TRBV6-2/TRBV6-3; CDR3: CASSSDRAGELFF
size: NA; V: TRBV6-1; CDR3: CASRIRSDEQYF
size: NA; V: TRBV27; CDR3: CASSLSRGTGYEQYF
size: NA; V: TRBV6-5; CDR3: CASSYKREDYNEQFF
size: NA; V: TRBV2; CDR3: CASSPGQGILNEQYF
size: NA; V: TRBV18; CDR3: CASSPPRAVGDGYTF
size: NA; V: TRBV11-1; CDR3: CASSFREDSYNEQFF
size: NA; V: TRBV7-8; CDR3: CASSLVNFGEGNTEAFF
size: few; V: TRBV7-2; CDR3: CASSLALDRRTGYTF
size: NA; V: TRBV7-6; CDR3: CASSPQDRAGADTQYF
size: NA; V: TRBV19; CDR3: CASRSELGRMNEKLFF
size: once; V: TRBV6-6; CDR3: CASSQTGDTEAFF
size: NA; V: TRBV2; CDR3: CASSELLGAGELFF
size: once; V: TRBV10-1; CDR3: CASRGGAGISYEQYF
size: NA; V: TRBV10-3; CDR3: CAISASDSLGNTIYF
size: NA; V: TRBV21-1; CDR3: CASSKVGLAGDEDTQYF
size: NA; V: TRBV28; CDR3: CASSFLGAGETQYF